This T cell receptor beta chain stems from a study of cytomegalovirus exposure and HLA in healthy donors. Study-level results: In a later analysis, across HLA loci, associated TCR counts were highest for DRB1, lowest for HLA-C. CMV serostatus was the sole immune exposure data available. Reportedly, a later analysis found an Asian-associated ancestry cluster had fewer N-insertions than the roughly 700-donor mean.

The CDR3 is 14 residues long. CDR1 WNHNN and CDR2 SYGVQD come from the germline V gene (reference sequence). The PCR used 60 Vbeta and 13 Jbeta primers. Libraries were prepared by immunoSEQ multiplex PCR; TCRdb keeps only in-frame clonotypes and omits some of them. The sample lists under 250,000 clones; about 77% were seen once. As to this clone: What it recognizes is unknown.

The chain joins TRBV10-1 to TRBJ2-5; D is perhaps TRBD1 (6 bases). With the DNA end fitting TRBJ2-7 better, the J assignment may be wrong. Sequencing was done on a sample of PBMCs. This TCR was recovered from a boy aged 5 to 17 in good health and CMV-seronegative. CDR3 nucleotide sequence: TGCGCCAGCAGTGAAGGCAGGGGACATTACGAGCAGTACTTC. This gives the protein CASSEGRGHYEQYF.